The clone carrying this TCR beta chain was recorded a few times. The sample comes from a study of T cells in Graves' hyperthyroidism and ophthalmopathy. The wider study: Peripheral blood specimens were obtained at initial diagnosis, prior to any treatment.

Amplification yielded TCR beta CDR3 regions, with RNA transcripts as the source. Carried out on the TCR CDR3, a first-round RT-PCR used the HTBI primer set. A single record per CDR3 protein comes from TCRdb applying MiXCR to the multiplex PCR reads. Among about 710,000 distinct CDR3 sequences listed, about 16% were seen once. Germline V lookup: CDR1 MNHEY, CDR2 SMNVEV (reference sequence). This CDR3 spans 15 amino acids. Trimming removed 6 bases from V and 3 bases from J, with 18 bases in between. The authors took PBMCs from roughly 9.3 ml fresh peripheral blood. What was sequenced was blood. This clonotype originated in a man younger than 35 with Graves' hyperthyroidism. This chain connects TRBV27 to TRBJ2-7; TRBD2 is a possible D gene (6 bases). CDR3: CASSSGLSPLYEQYF. The DNA of the CDR3 is TGTGCCAGCAGCTCCGGACTATCCCCCCTCTACGAGCAGTACTTC.